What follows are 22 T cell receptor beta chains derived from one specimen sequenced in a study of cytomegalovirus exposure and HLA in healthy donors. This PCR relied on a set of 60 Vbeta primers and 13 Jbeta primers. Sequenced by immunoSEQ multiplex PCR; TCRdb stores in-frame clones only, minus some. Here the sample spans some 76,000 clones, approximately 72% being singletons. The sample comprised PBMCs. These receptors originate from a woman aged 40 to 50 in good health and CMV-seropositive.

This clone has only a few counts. CDR3 protein: CASSETGFSNQPQHF. CDR3 DNA: TGTGCCAGCAGCGAGACAGGGTTTAGCAATCAGCCCCAGCATTTT. This rearrangement joins TRBV6-4 to TRBJ1-5, with 7 bases fitting TRBD1. Germline CDR1 MRHNA, CDR2 SNTAGT. After removal of 6 bases from V and 0 bases from J, the junction contained 5 bases not matched to a gene. This CDR3 comprises 15 residues.

The CDR3 loop is CASSYSMRTKQETQYF. The CDR3 region has the DNA TGTGCCAGCAGTTACTCGATGCGGACTAAGCAAGAGACCCAGTACTTC. The chain has TRBV6-5 and TRBJ2-5, with D tentatively TRBD2 (6 bases). Germline V gives CDR1 MNHEY, CDR2 SVGAGI. The V end lost 0 bases, the J end lost 2 bases, and 13 bases lay between the germline ends. This CDR3 is built from 16 residues.

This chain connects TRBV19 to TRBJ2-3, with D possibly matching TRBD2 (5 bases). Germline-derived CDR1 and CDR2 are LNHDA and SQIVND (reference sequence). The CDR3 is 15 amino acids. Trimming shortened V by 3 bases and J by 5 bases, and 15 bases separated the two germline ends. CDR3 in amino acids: CASSMRAAEGDTQYF. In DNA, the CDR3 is TGTGCCAGTAGTATGAGAGCGGCCGAAGGAGATACGCAGTATTTT.

CDR3 bases: TGCGCCAGCAGCCTAGACCGGGGGGAGCTGTTTTTT. This codes for CASSLDRGELFF. V gene TRBV5-1 combines with J gene TRBJ2-2; D uncertain. Looked up from germline, CDR1 is SGHRS and CDR2 is YFSETQ. The CDR3 has 12 residues. Trimming took off 4 bases at V and 8 bases at J, with 9 bases between the two ends.

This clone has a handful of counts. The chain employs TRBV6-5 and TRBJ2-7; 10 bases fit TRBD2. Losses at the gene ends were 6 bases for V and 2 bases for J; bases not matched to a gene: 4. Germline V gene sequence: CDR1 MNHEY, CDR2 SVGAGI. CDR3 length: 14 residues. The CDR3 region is CASRASGGTYEQYF. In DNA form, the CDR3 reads TGTGCCAGCAGGGCTAGCGGGGGTACCTACGAGCAGTACTTC.

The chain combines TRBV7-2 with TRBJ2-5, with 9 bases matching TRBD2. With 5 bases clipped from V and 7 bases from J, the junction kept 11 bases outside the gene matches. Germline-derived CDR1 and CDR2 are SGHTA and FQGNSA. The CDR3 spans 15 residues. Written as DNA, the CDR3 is TGTGCCAGCAGCATAGAGCGGGGGGATCAGGGGACCCAGTACTTC. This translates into CASSIERGDQGTQYF.

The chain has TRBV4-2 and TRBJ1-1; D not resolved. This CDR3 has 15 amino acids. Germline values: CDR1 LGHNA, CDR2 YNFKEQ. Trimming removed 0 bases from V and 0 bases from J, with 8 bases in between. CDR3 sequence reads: CASSQDPGLNTEAFF. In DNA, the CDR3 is TGTGCCAGCAGCCAAGACCCAGGCCTGAACACTGAAGCTTTCTTT.

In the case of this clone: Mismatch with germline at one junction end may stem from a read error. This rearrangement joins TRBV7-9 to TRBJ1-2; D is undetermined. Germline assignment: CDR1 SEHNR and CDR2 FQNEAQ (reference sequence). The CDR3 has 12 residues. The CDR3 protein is CSSSLNRYGYTF. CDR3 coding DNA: TGTTCCAGCAGCTTAAACAGATATGGCTACACCTTC.

The CDR3 spells CASSYSRGINQPQHF. For the CDR3, the DNA is TGTGCCAGCAGTTACTCTCGGGGGATTAATCAGCCCCAGCATTTT. This chain connects TRBV6-5 to TRBJ1-5, with D possibly matching TRBD1 (5 bases). The germline CDR1 and CDR2 sequences are MNHEY and SVGAGI. V lost 0 bases, J lost 4 bases, and 10 bases lay in between. The CDR3 is made up of 15 amino acids.

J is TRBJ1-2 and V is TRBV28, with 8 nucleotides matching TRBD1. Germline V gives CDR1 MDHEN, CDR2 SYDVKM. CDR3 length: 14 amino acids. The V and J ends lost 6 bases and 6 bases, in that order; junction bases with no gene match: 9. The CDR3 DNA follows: TGTGCCAGCAGACCGACGACAGGGGTCCATGGCTACACCTTC. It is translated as CASRPTTGVHGYTF.

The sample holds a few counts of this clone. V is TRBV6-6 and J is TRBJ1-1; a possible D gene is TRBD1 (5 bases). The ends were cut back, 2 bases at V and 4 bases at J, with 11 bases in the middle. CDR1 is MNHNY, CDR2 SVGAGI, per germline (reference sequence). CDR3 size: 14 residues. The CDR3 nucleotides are TGTGCCAGCAGTTACGCAACGGGGGGCACTGAAGCTTTCTTT. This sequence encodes CASSYATGGTEAFF.

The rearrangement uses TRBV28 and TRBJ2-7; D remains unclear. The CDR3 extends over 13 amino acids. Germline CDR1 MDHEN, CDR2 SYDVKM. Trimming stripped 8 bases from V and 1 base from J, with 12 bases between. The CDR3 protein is CASLKPGSYEQYF. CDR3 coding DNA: TGTGCCAGCCTAAAACCGGGTTCCTACGAGCAGTACTTC.

The CDR3 region is CASSNAGLAGSYNEQFF. The DNA for the CDR3 is TGTGCCAGCAGCAACGCGGGACTAGCGGGGAGTTACAATGAGCAGTTCTTC. V gene TRBV21-1 combines with J gene TRBJ2-1; the D call TRBD2 from the table was never checked on the DNA. TRBV21-1 is noted as a pseudogene. The CDR3 contains 17 residues.

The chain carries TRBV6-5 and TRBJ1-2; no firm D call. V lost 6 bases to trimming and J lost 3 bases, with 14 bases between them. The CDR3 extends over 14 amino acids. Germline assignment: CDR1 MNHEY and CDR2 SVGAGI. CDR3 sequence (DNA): TGTGCCAGCAGCCGAGGGAAGGGATACTATGGCTACACCTTC. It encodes CASSRGKGYYGYTF.

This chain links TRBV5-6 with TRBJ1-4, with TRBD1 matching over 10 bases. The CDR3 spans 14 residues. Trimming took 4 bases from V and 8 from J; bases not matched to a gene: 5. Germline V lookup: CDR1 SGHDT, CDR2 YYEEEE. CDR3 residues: CASSPGTGVEKLFF. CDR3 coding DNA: TGTGCCAGCAGCCCCGGGACAGGGGTCGAAAAACTGTTTTTT.

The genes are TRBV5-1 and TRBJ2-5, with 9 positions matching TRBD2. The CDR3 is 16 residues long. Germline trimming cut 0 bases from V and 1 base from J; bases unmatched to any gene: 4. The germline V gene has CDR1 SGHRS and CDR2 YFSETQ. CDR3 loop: CASSLAIAGAQETQYF. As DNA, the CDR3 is TGCGCCAGCAGCTTGGCCATAGCGGGGGCCCAAGAGACCCAGTACTTC.

The CDR3 here is CASSFTVGTGNTIYF. Written as DNA, the CDR3 is TGTGCCAGCAGCTTCACCGTCGGGACTGGAAACACCATATATTTT. The chain links TRBV5-4 to TRBJ1-3; D is unresolved. CDR3 length equals 15 residues. Germline V gives CDR1 SGHNT, CDR2 YYREEE (reference sequence). Between the trimmed V and J ends, which lost 2 bases and 2 bases, there was a span of 11 bases.

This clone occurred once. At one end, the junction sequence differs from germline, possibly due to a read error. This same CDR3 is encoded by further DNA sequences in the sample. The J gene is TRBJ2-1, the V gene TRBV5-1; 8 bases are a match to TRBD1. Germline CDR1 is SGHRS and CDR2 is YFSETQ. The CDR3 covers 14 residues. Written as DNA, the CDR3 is TGCGCCAGCAGCGCCACAGGGGGTTCAAATGGGCAGTTCTTC. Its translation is CASSATGGSNGQFF. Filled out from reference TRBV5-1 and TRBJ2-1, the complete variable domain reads KAGVTQTPRYLIKTRGQQVTLSCSPISGHRSVSWYQQTPGQGLQFLFEYFSETQRNKGNFPGRFSGRQFSNSRSEMNVSTLELGDSALYLCASSATGGSNGQFFGPGTRLTVL.

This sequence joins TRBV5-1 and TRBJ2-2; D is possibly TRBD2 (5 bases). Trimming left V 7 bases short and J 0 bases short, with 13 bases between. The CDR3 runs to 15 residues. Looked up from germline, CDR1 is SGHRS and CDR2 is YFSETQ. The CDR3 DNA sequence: TGCGCCAGCTCCTCGGAGGCTTCGAACACCGGGGAGCTGTTTTTT. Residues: CASSSEASNTGELFF. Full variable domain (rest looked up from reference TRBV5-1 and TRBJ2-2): KAGVTQTPRYLIKTRGQQVTLSCSPISGHRSVSWYQQTPGQGLQFLFEYFSETQRNKGNFPGRFSGRQFSNSRSEMNVSTLELGDSALYLCASSSEASNTGELFFGEGSRLTVL.

Here the CDR3 DNA reads TGTGCCAGCAGCCCCTCTGCGGAAAAACTGTTTTTT. It codes for CASSPSAEKLFF. J is TRBJ1-4 and V is TRBV6-5, with D uncertain. The CDR3 is made up of 12 amino acids. V lost 6 bases to trimming and J lost 8 bases, with 10 bases between them. Germline V gene sequence: CDR1 MNHEY, CDR2 SVGAGI.

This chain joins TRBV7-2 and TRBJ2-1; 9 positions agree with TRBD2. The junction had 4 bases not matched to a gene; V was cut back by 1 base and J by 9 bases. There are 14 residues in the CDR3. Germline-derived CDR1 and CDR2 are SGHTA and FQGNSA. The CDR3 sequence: CASSLEAGGFEQFF. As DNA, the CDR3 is TGTGCCAGCAGCTTAGAAGCGGGGGGTTTTGAGCAGTTCTTC.

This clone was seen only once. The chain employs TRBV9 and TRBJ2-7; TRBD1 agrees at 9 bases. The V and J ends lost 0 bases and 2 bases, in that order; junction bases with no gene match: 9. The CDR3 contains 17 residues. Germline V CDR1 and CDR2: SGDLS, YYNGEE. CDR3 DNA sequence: TGTGCCAGCAGCGTAGGGTTAGGAGGGACAGGGCCCTACGAGCAGTACTTC. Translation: CASSVGLGGTGPYEQYF.